One sample yielded the 3 T cell receptor beta chains listed below, sequenced in a study of shared clonotypes between healthy human individuals. Clones were read by immunoSEQ multiplex PCR, and TCRdb kept only the in-frame ones, dropping some. The sample holds roughly 110,000 clones, about 71% seen once. Sequenced sample: memory CD8+ T cells sorted from blood. The sample's subset: CD45RO+ cells pooled with CCR7-negative TemRA cells. The receptor source for this set is a woman aged 25 to 39 in good health.

The chain recombines TRBV10-1 with TRBJ2-2, with 9 bases that match TRBD2. The CDR3 spans 14 residues. Germline V gives CDR1 WNHNN, CDR2 SYGVQD (reference sequence). After removal of 8 bases from V and 4 bases from J, the junction contained 5 bases not matched to a gene. CDR3 in amino acids: CASGRSGSTGELFF. CDR3 in DNA: TGCGCCAGCGGCCGTAGCGGGAGCACCGGGGAGCTGTTTTTT.

The chain links TRBV4-2 to TRBJ1-2; 8 bases are a match to TRBD1. The CDR3 sequence is 15 residues long. Germline CDR1 reads LGHNA; CDR2 reads YNFKEQ. V lost 3 bases and J lost 5; bases outside the gene matches: 8. The CDR3 protein is CASSQGGNRGYGYTF. In nucleotides, the CDR3 is TGTGCCAGCAGCCAGGGGGGAAACAGGGGGTATGGCTACACCTTC.

The chain couples TRBV5-1 to TRBJ2-3; 7 bases align to TRBD2. V dropped 1 base and J dropped 2; count of bases not matched to a gene: 7. The CDR3 is 16 residues long. CDR1 and CDR2 (germline): SGHRS, YFSETQ. The CDR3 sequence is CASSLLGGGPTDTQYF. For the CDR3, the DNA is TGCGCCAGCAGCTTGTTAGGCGGGGGACCCACAGATACGCAGTATTTT.